This section outlines one TCR beta chain sequence together with its context. Libraries were prepared by immunoSEQ multiplex PCR; TCRdb keeps only in-frame clonotypes and omits some of them. Among 75,000 to 90,000 clones, about 72% were seen once, and the ten largest hold more than 20%. This specimen comes from a study of T cell responses to AZD1222 COVID-19 vaccine. V lost 6 bases and J 6 bases, leaving 11 bases between the germline ends. The length of the CDR3 is 12 residues. Germline CDR1 reads MNHEY; CDR2 reads SVGAGI. The rearrangement links TRBV6-5 to TRBJ1-2; the D is unclear. The sequence derives from an adult in good health. Sample: peripheral blood, taken on day 0 of AZD1222 vaccination. The CDR3 is CASREDVHGYTF. DNA of the CDR3: TGTGCCAGCAGGGAGGATGTCCATGGCTACACCTTC.